The T cell receptor beta chain described here comes from a study of blood T cell repertoires in COVID-19. The table came from immunoSEQ multiplex PCR; TCRdb's copy has only in-frame clones and leaves some out. This sample yields some 95,000 clones, of which about 90% are seen a single time; about 4.5% belongs to the top ten. The germline CDR1 and CDR2 sequences are SGHNT and YENEEA. The CDR3 spans 14 residues. V dropped 5 bases and J dropped 4; count of bases not matched to a gene: 5. The V call is TRBV11-3, the J call TRBJ2-3; 8 nucleotides line up with TRBD1. Sequencing was carried out using peripheral blood. The TCR comes from a man in his 70s with acute or convalescent COVID-19. The CDR3 bases are TGTGCCAGCAGCCCCGGACAGGGCTCAGATACGCAGTATTTT. Protein: CASSPGQGSDTQYF.